This T cell receptor beta chain appears in the sequencing data of a study of T cell clonality in common variable immunodeficiency. Sequencing was performed with immunoSEQ multiplex PCR; in TCRdb, only in-frame clones are kept and a portion is missing. This sample comprises some 38,000 clones, none seen once only. With 7 bases removed from V and 0 bases from J, the gap between germline ends came to 13 bases. The CDR3 length is 14 residues. Germline-derived CDR1 and CDR2 are DFQATT and SNEGSKA (reference sequence). This clone was detected many times. The observed sequence ends 3 residues before the CDR3 terminus, with the missing tail filled in from the germline J gene.

The sample taken for sequencing was peripheral blood mononuclear cells. The clonotype was recovered from a person aged 18 to 75 in good health. The chain joins TRBV20-1 to TRBJ1-3; D uncertain. The CDR3 reads CSGQGPGSGNTIYF. Incomplete CDR3 DNA: TGCAGTGGACAAGGGCCCGGCTCTGGAAACACC.